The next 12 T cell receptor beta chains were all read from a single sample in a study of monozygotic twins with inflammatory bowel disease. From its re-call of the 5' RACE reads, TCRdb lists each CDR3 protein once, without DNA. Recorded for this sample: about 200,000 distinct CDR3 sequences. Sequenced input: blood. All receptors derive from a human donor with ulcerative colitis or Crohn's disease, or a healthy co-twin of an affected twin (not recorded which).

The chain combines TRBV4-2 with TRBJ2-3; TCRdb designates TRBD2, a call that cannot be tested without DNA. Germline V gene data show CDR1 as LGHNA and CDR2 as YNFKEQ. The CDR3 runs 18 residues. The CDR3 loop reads CASSQAGSAGGSTDTQYF.

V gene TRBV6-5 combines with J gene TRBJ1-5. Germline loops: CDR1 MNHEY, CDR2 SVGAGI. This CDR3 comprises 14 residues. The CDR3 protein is CASSYGNGNQPQHF.

The CDR3 sequence: CASSSNRDSNYGYTF. The J gene is TRBJ1-2, the V gene TRBV5-4; the D call of TRBD1 rests on TCRdb alone, since no DNA is present to check it. The CDR3 loop spans 15 amino acids. CDR1 and CDR2 from the germline V gene are SGHNT and YYREEE (reference sequence).

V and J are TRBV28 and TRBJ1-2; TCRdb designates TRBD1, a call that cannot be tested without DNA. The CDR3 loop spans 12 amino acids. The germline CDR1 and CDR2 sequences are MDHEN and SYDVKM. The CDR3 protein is CASGFGGWLYTF.

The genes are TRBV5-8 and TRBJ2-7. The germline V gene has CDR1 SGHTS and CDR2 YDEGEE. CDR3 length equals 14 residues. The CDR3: CASSLGVGSYEQYF.

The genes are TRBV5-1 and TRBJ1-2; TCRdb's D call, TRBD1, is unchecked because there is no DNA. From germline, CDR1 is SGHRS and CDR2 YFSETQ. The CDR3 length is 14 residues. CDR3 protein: CASSPVGANYGYTF. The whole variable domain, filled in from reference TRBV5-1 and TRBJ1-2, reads KAGVTQTPRYLIKTRGQQVTLSCSPISGHRSVSWYQQTPGQGLQFLFEYFSETQRNKGNFPGRFSGRQFSNSRSEMNVSTLELGDSALYLCASSPVGANYGYTFGSGTRLTVV.

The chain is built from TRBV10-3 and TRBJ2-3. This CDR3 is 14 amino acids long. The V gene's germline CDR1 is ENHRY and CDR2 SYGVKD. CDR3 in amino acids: CAITTRVGTDTQYF.

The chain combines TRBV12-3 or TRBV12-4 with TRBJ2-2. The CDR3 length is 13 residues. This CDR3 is CASTTANTGELFF.

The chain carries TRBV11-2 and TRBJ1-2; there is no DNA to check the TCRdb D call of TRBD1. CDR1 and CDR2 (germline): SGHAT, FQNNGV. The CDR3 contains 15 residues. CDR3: CASSLSPSSNYGYTF.

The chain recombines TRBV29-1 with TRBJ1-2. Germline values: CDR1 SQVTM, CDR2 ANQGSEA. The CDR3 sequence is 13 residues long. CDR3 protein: CSVVRRTNYGYTF.

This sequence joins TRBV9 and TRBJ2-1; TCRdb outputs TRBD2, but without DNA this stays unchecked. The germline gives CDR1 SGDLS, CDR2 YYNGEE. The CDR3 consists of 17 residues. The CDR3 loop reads CASSVGPLTSGHNEQFF.

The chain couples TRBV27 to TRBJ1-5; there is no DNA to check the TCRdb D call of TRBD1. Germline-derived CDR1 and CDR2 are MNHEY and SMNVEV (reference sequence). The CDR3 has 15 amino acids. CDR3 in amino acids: CASRTGGSSNQPQHF.